This TCR beta chain stems from a study of naive and memory T cell subsets. The study, taken as a whole, reports: TCR counts from RNA may reflect activation-linked expression changes.

An equimolar mix of two oligonucleotides served as the beta constant-region primer for TRBC1 and TRBC2. Nested alpha and beta constant-region primers with the SP2 primer drove four PCR rounds on ligated cDNA. TCRdb called the UMI-ligation and nested PCR reads again in MiXCR, with one record for every CDR3 protein. The sample shows 8,000 or so distinct CDR3 sequences, 25% to 35% of them seen only once. From the second PCR step, alpha and beta chains were amplified apart. CMV status came from CD4+ T cell IFNgamma after overnight CMV lysate stimulation of fresh PBMCs. Cells stained for CD3, CD4, CD8, CD45RA, CD27 and viability were sorted into four CD45RA/CD27 subsets. The germline V gene encodes CDR1 LGHNA and CDR2 YNFKEQ. There are 16 residues in the CDR3. V was trimmed by 4 bases and J by 0 bases, leaving 13 bases between them. As to this clonotype: Its antigen is unidentified.

V is TRBV4-2 and J is TRBJ2-1; D might be TRBD1 (6 bases). This TCR was recovered from a human donor in good health. Sample: CD8+ TEMRA cells from blood. Subset described: effector memory re-expressing CD45RA, CD45RA+ CD27-. The CDR3 DNA reads as TGTGCCAGCAGCCCAGAAGGGGGAAGCTCCTACAATGAGCAGTTCTTC. Protein: CASSPEGGSSYNEQFF.